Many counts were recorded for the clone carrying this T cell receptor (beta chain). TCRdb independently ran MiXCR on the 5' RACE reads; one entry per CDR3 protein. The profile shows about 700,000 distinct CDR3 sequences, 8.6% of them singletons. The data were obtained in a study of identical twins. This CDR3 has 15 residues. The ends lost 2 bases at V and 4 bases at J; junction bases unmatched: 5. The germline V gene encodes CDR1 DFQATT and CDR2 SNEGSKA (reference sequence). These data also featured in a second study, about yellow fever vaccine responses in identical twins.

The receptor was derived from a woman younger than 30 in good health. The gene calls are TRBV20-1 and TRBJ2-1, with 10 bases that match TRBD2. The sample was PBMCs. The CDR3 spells CSARPGLAKYNEQFF. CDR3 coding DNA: TGCAGTGCTAGACCGGGACTAGCGAAATACAATGAGCAGTTCTTC.